This T cell receptor (beta chain) was sequenced for a study of PD-1 blockade in mismatch repair-deficient tumors. Profiled with immunoSEQ multiplex PCR; TCRdb holds only in-frame clones, not every one. Counted here are about 68,000 clones, approximately 82% occurring once; the ten biggest clones make up 5% to 6.5%. The CDR3 is 13 amino acids. V gave up 0 bases and J gave up 4 bases, with 7 bases separating them. The germline V gene encodes CDR1 SGHDT and CDR2 YYEEEE. Three pembrolizumab responders had their TCRs sequenced. The origin of this receptor is an adult with mismatch repair-deficient cancer. The material was peripheral blood, obtained 2 weeks after starting pembrolizumab. This chain joins TRBV5-6 and TRBJ2-5; D is ambiguous. This chain's CDR3 is CASSLADGETQYF. In DNA, the CDR3 is TGTGCCAGCAGCTTGGCCGATGGAGAGACCCAGTACTTC.